This T cell receptor beta chain was retrieved from a study of blood T cell repertoires in COVID-19. Study details: PBMCs, B-cell-depleted T cells, or T cells provided the cDNA or gDNA that made up the material.

In Seattle, patients joined the study during active infection and were tracked longitudinally. A single count supports this clone. A junction boundary mismatches the germline segment, possibly from a read error. Original processing notes: By means of reference gene primer amplification, nucleated cell counts were estimated. TCRdb's copy holds only in-frame clones and misses some; the assay was immunoSEQ multiplex PCR. Clone size and the V and J calls come from that table; the DNA yielded D and trimming. The sample has some 130,000 clones, around nine tenths seen once; the top ten hold around 4.5%. Germline V gene data show CDR1 as SSHAT and CDR2 as FNYEAQ (reference sequence). This CDR3 region has 16 residues.

The sample comprised peripheral blood. This chain connects TRBV7-7 to TRBJ2-3; tentative D call: TRBD2 (6 bases). The sequence was obtained from a man aged 55 to 69 with COVID-19, enrolled during active disease. This CDR3 is CASSPLGTASLDTQYF. Written as DNA, the CDR3 is TGTGCTAGCAGCCCACTAGGGACTGCCTCCTTGGATACGCAGTATTTT.